These 17 T cell receptor beta chains were sequenced from one sample in a study of blood T cell repertoires in COVID-19. The assay was immunoSEQ multiplex PCR, and TCRdb's table has in-frame clones only and misses some. In the table there are about 170,000 clones, 90% to 95% of which are singletons. The sample consisted of peripheral blood. The receptors here all came from a man aged 50 to 59 with acute or convalescent COVID-19.

This clone was detected only once. V and J are TRBV4-1 and TRBJ1-5, with D unclear. The CDR3 contains 14 residues. V lost 1 base and J 0 bases, leaving 4 bases between the germline ends. Germline V lookup: CDR1 MGHRA, CDR2 YSYEKL. The CDR3 is CASSQVHSNQPQHF. The CDR3 coding sequence is TGCGCCAGCAGCCAAGTTCATAGCAATCAGCCCCAGCATTTT.

The rearrangement joins TRBV11-2 to TRBJ2-4; tentatively, D is TRBD1 (6 bases). Germline loops: CDR1 SGHAT, CDR2 FQNNGV. The CDR3 contains 15 residues. V was trimmed by 5 bases and J by 9 bases, leaving 20 bases between them. The CDR3, as DNA: TGTGCCAGCAGCGAAACCCCTAACAGGGCCAGCATTCAGTACTTC. It encodes CASSETPNRASIQYF. The whole variable domain, remainder taken from reference TRBV11-2 and TRBJ2-4, is EAGVAQSPRYKIIEKRQSVAFWCNPISGHATLYWYQQILGQGPKLLIQFQNNGVVDDSQLPKDRFSAERLKGVDSTLKIQPAKLEDSAVYLCASSETPNRASIQYFGAGTRLSVL.

The chain recombines TRBV6-2 or TRBV6-3 with TRBJ2-1; 8 positions agree with TRBD2. CDR3 length: 17 amino acids. The germline gives CDR1 MNHEY, CDR2 SVGEGT. With V trimmed by 6 bases and J by 2 bases, 12 bases remained unmatched. The CDR3 region is CASSPRGGGQAYNEQFF. The CDR3 nucleotides read TGTGCCAGCAGCCCTCGGGGGGGCGGGCAGGCCTACAATGAGCAGTTCTTC.

This clone is a singleton in its sample. The chain employs TRBV19 and TRBJ2-6; D possibly corresponds to TRBD1 (6 bases). CDR3 length: 14 residues. CDR1 is LNHDA and CDR2 is SQIVND in the germline V gene (reference sequence). The V end lost 8 bases, the J end lost 6 bases, and 14 bases lay between the germline ends. CDR3 loop: CASGDRLQANVLTF. CDR3 nucleotide sequence: TGTGCCAGTGGCGACAGGTTACAGGCCAACGTCCTGACTTTC.

The rearrangement joins TRBV6-5 to TRBJ1-5, with a tentative D call TRBD1 (6 bases). Trimming pared 6 bases from V and 4 bases from J, leaving 16 bases between. The CDR3 length is 15 residues. Germline V gene data show CDR1 as MNHEY and CDR2 as SVGAGI. The CDR3 DNA is TGTGCCAGCAGCAGTTTTAACGGACAGAATCAGCCCCAGCATTTT. Translation: CASSSFNGQNQPQHF.

The J gene is TRBJ2-2, the V gene TRBV7-9; TRBD1 matches 7 bases. The CDR3 consists of 17 residues. V gave up 4 bases and J gave up 6 bases; unmatched junction bases: 14. CDR1 and CDR2 from the germline V gene are SEHNR and FQNEAQ (reference sequence). CDR3 region: CASSSADRAPDPGELFF. In nucleotides, the CDR3 is TGTGCCAGCAGCTCGGCCGACAGGGCCCCGGACCCCGGGGAGCTGTTTTTT. Looking up the rest from reference TRBV7-9 and TRBJ2-2 gives the full variable domain: DTGVSQNPRHKITKRGQNVTFRCDPISEHNRLYWYRQTLGQGPEFLTYFQNEAQLEKSRLLSDRFSAERPKGSFSTLEIQRTEQGDSAMYLCASSSADRAPDPGELFFGEGSRLTVL.

The chain joins TRBV27 to TRBJ2-1; D is perhaps TRBD2 (5 bases). The ends were cut back, 1 base at V and 9 bases at J, with 13 bases in the middle. This CDR3 is 14 amino acids long. Germline-derived CDR1 and CDR2 are MNHEY and SMNVEV (reference sequence). For the CDR3, the DNA is TGTGCCAGCAGTTTATTAGGAGGAGTGGCTGAGCAGTTCTTC. Protein sequence: CASSLLGGVAEQFF.

This chain joins TRBV28 and TRBJ2-3; TRBD2 matches 10 bases. The ends lost 5 bases at V and 8 bases at J; junction bases unmatched: 16. The length of the CDR3 is 17 residues. CDR1 and CDR2 (germline): MDHEN, SYDVKM. In nucleotides, the CDR3 is TGTGCCAGCAGTAATCCAGCGGGAGGGGGAAAACTTGGTACGCAGTATTTT. Translated, it gives CASSNPAGGGKLGTQYF.

The chain combines TRBV5-1 with TRBJ2-3; the match to TRBD1 covers 8 bases. Per germline, CDR1 SGHRS and CDR2 YFSETQ. This CDR3 is built from 16 residues. The V gene end was trimmed by 0 bases and the J gene end by 2 bases; junction bases not matched to a gene: 5. CDR3 loop: CASSLGQGSTTDTQYF. CDR3 DNA sequence: TGCGCCAGCAGCTTGGGACAGGGGAGCACCACAGATACGCAGTATTTT.

The chain carries TRBV7-9 and TRBJ1-2; TRBD1 might be the D (5 bases). The germline V and J ends were trimmed by 6 bases and 5 bases, with 19 bases remaining between them. The CDR3 is made up of 15 amino acids. CDR1 SEHNR and CDR2 FQNEAQ come from the germline V gene (reference sequence). The CDR3 nucleotides are TGTGCCAGCAGGTACGACCCGGGGGTTTGGTATGGCTACACCTTC. The encoded protein is CASRYDPGVWYGYTF. Combining the CDR3 with reference TRBV7-9 and TRBJ1-2 gives the whole variable domain DTGVSQNPRHKITKRGQNVTFRCDPISEHNRLYWYRQTLGQGPEFLTYFQNEAQLEKSRLLSDRFSAERPKGSFSTLEIQRTEQGDSAMYLCASRYDPGVWYGYTFGSGTRLTVV.

The J gene is TRBJ2-5, the V gene TRBV7-3, with D perhaps matching TRBD2 (6 bases). CDR1 is SGHTA and CDR2 is FQGTGA in the germline V gene. The CDR3 contains 16 residues. The V and J ends lost 2 bases and 5 bases respectively, with 18 bases between them. Written as DNA, the CDR3 is TGTGCCAGCAGCTTAGGGGGTGTGGGAGGTGGGGAGACCCAGTACTTC. Protein: CASSLGGVGGGETQYF.

The chain is built from TRBV5-6 and TRBJ1-5; the D is unclear. The V end was cut by 4 bases, the J end by 0 bases, with 8 bases between. The germline gives CDR1 SGHDT, CDR2 YYEEEE. The CDR3 covers 14 residues. The CDR3 region has the DNA TGTGCCAGCAGCCTATTATATAGCAATCAGCCCCAGCATTTT. This sequence encodes CASSLLYSNQPQHF.

DNA of the CDR3: TGTGCCAGCAGTTACGCTCAGGGGACCACTGAAGCTTTCTTT. This gives the protein CASSYAQGTTEAFF. The J gene is TRBJ1-1, the V gene TRBV6-2 or TRBV6-3, with a possible D match to TRBD1 (6 bases). The CDR3 loop spans 14 amino acids. V gave up 2 bases and J gave up 4 bases, with 11 bases separating them. Germline V lookup: CDR1 MNHEY, CDR2 SVGEGT.

The chain combines TRBV25-1 with TRBJ1-2; 9 positions agree with TRBD1. Germline V gene lookup returns CDR1 MGHDK and CDR2 SYGVNS. V was clipped by 4 bases and J by 4 bases; unmatched bases: 10. The CDR3 contains 16 residues. This CDR3 is CASSALRTGETYGYTF. CDR3 DNA: TGTGCCAGCAGTGCCCTTAGGACAGGGGAAACCTATGGCTACACCTTC.

This chain links TRBV5-1 with TRBJ2-5, with TRBD2 identical over 10 bases. CDR1 SGHRS and CDR2 YFSETQ come from the germline V gene. After removal of 7 bases from V and 4 bases from J, the junction contained 13 bases not matched to a gene. There are 16 residues in the CDR3. Written as DNA, the CDR3 is TGCGCCAGCGGCGGGGGCCGGCTAGCGGGGGTAGAGACCCAGTACTTC. Its protein product is CASGGGRLAGVETQYF. Full variable domain (missing parts from reference TRBV5-1 and TRBJ2-5): KAGVTQTPRYLIKTRGQQVTLSCSPISGHRSVSWYQQTPGQGLQFLFEYFSETQRNKGNFPGRFSGRQFSNSRSEMNVSTLELGDSALYLCASGGGRLAGVETQYFGPGTRLLVL.

The gene calls are TRBV11-1 and TRBJ2-7; 9 nucleotides line up with TRBD1. The CDR3 sequence is 15 residues long. V shed 0 bases and J 1 base; nucleotides not matched to a gene: 1. Germline values: CDR1 SGHAT, CDR2 FQDESV (reference sequence). The CDR3 sequence is CASSLAGQGSYEQYF. The CDR3 DNA reads as TGTGCCAGCAGCTTAGCCGGACAGGGGTCCTACGAGCAGTACTTC.

The chain has TRBV25-1 and TRBJ2-5; tentative D call: TRBD2 (5 bases). The V gene's germline CDR1 is MGHDK and CDR2 SYGVNS. The CDR3 covers 15 residues. V dropped 3 bases and J dropped 3 bases, with 14 bases sitting between them. For the CDR3, the DNA is TGTGCCAGCAGTGAGAGGGATCCCGGGAAAGAGACCCAGTACTTC. It encodes CASSERDPGKETQYF.